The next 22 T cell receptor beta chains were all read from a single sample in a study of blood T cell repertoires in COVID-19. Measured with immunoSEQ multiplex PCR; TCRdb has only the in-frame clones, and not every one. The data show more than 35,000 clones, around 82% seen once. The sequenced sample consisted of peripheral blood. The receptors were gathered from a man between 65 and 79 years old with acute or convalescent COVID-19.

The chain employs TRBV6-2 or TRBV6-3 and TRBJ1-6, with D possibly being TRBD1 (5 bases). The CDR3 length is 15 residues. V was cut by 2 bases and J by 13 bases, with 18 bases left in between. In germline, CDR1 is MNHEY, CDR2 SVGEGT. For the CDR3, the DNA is TGTGCCAGCAGTTACGGCTCTGGACATTTAGATCCCCTCCACTTT. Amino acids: CASSYGSGHLDPLHF.

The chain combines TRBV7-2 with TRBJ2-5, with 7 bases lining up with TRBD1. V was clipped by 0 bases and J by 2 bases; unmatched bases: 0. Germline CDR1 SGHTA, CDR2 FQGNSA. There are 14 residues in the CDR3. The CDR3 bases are TGTGCCAGCAGCTTAGCGGGACAGCAAGAGACCCAGTACTTC. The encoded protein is CASSLAGQQETQYF.

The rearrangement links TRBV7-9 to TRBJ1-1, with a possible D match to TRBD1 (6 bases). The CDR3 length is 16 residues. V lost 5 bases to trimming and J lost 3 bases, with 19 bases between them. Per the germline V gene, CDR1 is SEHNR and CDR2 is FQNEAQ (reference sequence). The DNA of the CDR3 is TGTGCCAGCAGCACACAAGACAGGCGAAGGGACACTGAAGCTTTCTTT. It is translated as CASSTQDRRRDTEAFF.

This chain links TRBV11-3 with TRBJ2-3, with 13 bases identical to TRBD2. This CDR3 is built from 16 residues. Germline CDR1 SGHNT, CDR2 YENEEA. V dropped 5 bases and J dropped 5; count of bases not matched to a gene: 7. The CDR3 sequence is CASSPGTSGTLDTQYF. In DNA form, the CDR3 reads TGTGCCAGCAGCCCTGGGACTAGCGGGACTCTAGATACGCAGTATTTT.

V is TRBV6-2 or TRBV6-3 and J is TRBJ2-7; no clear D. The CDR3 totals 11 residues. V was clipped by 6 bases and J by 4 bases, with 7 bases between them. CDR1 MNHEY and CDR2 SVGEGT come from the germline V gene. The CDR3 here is CASSEAYEQYF. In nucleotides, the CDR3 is TGTGCCAGCAGCGAAGCGTACGAGCAGTACTTC.

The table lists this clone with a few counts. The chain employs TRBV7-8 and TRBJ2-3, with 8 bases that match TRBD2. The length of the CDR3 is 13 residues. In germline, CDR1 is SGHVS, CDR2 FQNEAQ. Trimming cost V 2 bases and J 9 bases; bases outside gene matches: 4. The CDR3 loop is CASSLRVAGTQYF. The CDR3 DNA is TGTGCCAGCAGCTTAAGAGTAGCGGGAACGCAGTATTTT.

The CDR3 here is CASSFPTGGELFF. The CDR3 DNA follows: TGTGCCAGCAGTTTCCCGACAGGGGGGGAGCTGTTTTTT. This chain links TRBV27 with TRBJ2-2; 7 nucleotides line up with TRBD1. The ends lost 3 bases at V and 8 bases at J; junction bases unmatched: 3. The CDR3 sequence is 13 residues long. Germline V gene lookup returns CDR1 MNHEY and CDR2 SMNVEV (reference sequence).

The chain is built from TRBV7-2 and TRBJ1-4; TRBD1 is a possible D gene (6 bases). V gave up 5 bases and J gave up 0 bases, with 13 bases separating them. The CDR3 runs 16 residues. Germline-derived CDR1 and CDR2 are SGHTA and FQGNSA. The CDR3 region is CASSMGHLTTNEKLFF. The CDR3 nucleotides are TGTGCCAGCAGCATGGGACATCTTACAACTAATGAAAAACTGTTTTTT.

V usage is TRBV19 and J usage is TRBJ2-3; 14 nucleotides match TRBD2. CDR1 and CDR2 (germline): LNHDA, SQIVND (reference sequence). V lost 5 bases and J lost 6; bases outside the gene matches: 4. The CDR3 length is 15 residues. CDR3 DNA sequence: TGTGCCAGTAGTCCCCGACTAGCGGGAGGGGATACGCAGTATTTT. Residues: CASSPRLAGGDTQYF.

The CDR3 sequence: CATSFVRPGGDGYTF. The CDR3 nucleotides read TGTGCCACTTCGTTCGTTCGACCAGGGGGCGATGGCTACACCTTC. This sequence joins TRBV7-9 and TRBJ1-2; 8 bases are shared with TRBD1. Germline CDR1 reads SEHNR; CDR2 reads FQNEAQ (reference sequence). The length of the CDR3 is 15 residues. The V and J ends lost 10 bases and 6 bases, in that order; junction bases with no gene match: 16.

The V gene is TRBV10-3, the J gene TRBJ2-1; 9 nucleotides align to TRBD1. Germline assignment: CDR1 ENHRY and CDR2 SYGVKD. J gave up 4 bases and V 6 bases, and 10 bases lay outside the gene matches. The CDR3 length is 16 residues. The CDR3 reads CAISDRQTGGYNEQFF. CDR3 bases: TGTGCCATCAGCGACCGACAGACAGGGGGGTACAATGAGCAGTTCTTC.

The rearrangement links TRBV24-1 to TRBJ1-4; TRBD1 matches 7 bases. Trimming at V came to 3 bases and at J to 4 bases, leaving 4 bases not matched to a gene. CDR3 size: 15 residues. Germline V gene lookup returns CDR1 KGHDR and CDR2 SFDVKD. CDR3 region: CATSDTGQRNEKLFF. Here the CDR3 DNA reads TGTGCCACCAGTGATACGGGACAGCGTAATGAAAAACTGTTTTTT.

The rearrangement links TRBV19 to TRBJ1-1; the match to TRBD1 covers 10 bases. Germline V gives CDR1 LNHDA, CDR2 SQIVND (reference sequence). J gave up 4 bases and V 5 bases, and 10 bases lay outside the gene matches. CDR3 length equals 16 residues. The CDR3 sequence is CASSLRGQGQFTEAFF. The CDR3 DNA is TGTGCCAGTAGTCTTAGGGGACAGGGGCAGTTCACTGAAGCTTTCTTT.

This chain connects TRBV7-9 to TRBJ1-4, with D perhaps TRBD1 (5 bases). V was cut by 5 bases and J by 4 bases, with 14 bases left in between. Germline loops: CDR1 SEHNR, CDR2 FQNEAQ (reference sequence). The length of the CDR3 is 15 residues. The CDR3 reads CASSPLAGLNEKLFF. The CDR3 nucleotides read TGTGCCAGCAGCCCTCTGGCGGGGCTTAATGAAAAACTGTTTTTT.

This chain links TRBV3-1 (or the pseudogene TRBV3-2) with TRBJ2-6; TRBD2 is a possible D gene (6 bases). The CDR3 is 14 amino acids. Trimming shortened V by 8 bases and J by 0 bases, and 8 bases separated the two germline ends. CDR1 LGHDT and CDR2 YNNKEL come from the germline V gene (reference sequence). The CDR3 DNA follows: TGTGCCAGCCTGGGGGGCTCTGGGGCCAACGTCCTGACTTTC. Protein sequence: CASLGGSGANVLTF.

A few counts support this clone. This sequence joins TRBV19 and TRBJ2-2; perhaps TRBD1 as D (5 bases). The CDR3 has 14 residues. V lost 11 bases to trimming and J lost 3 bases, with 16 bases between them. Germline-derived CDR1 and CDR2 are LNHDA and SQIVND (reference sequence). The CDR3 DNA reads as TGTGCCGTTCGACAAATAGGGGACACCGGGGAGCTGTTTTTT. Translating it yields CAVRQIGDTGELFF.

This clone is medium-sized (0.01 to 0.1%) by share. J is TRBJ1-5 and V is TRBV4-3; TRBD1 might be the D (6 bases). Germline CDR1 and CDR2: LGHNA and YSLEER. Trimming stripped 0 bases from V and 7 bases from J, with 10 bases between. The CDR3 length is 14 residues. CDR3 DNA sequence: TGCGCCAGCAGCCAAGATGGGGGCGGGCAGCCCCAGCATTTT. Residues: CASSQDGGGQPQHF.

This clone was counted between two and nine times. CDR3 residues: CASSPRDSGSWYEQYF. The CDR3 DNA reads TGTGCCAGCTCACCCCGGGATAGCGGGAGTTGGTACGAGCAGTACTTC. The chain joins TRBV18 to TRBJ2-7; 9 nucleotides agree with TRBD2. This CDR3 is 16 amino acids long. V shed 3 bases and J 4 bases; nucleotides not matched to a gene: 10. Germline V lookup: CDR1 KGHSH, CDR2 LQKENI.

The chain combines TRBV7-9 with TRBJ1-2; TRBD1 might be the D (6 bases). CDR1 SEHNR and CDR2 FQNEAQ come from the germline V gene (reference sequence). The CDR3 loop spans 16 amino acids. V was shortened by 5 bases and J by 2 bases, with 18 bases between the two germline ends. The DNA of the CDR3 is TGTGCCAGCAGCCATCTCCGGGACAAACCGAACTATGGCTACACCTTC. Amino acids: CASSHLRDKPNYGYTF. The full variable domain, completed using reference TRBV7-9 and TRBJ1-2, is DTGVSQNPRHKITKRGQNVTFRCDPISEHNRLYWYRQTLGQGPEFLTYFQNEAQLEKSRLLSDRFSAERPKGSFSTLEIQRTEQGDSAMYLCASSHLRDKPNYGYTFGSGTRLTVV.

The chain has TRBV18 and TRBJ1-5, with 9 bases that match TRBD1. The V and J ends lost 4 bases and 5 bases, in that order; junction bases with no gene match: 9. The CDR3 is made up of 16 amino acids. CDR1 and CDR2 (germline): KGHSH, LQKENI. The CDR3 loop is CASSRNSGQGHQPQHF. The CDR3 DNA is TGTGCCAGCTCACGCAATTCGGGACAGGGACATCAGCCCCAGCATTTT.

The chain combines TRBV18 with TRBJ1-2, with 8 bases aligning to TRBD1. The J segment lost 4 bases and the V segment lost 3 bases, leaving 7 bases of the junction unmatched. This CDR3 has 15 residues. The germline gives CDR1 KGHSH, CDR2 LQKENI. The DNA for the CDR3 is TGTGCCAGCTCACCGGGGACAGGCGGGGGCTATGGCTACACCTTC. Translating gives CASSPGTGGGYGYTF.

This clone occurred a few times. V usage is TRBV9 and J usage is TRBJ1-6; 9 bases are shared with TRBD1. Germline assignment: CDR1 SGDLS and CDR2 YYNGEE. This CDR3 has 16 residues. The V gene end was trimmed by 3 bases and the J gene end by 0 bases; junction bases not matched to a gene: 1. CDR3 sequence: CASSGTGDSYNSPLHF. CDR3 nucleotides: TGTGCCAGCAGCGGGACAGGGGACTCCTATAATTCACCCCTCCACTTT.